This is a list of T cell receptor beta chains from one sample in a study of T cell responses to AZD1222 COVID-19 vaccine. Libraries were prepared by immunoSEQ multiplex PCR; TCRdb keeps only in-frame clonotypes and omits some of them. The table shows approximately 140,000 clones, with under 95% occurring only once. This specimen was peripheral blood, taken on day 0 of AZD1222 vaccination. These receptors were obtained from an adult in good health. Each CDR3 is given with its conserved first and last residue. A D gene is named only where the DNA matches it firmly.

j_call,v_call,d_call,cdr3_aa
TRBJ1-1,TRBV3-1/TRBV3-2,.,CASSQGLRDGEAFF
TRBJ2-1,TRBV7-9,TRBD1,CASSGLRDRDYNEQFF
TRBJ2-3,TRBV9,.,CASSGGSTDTQYF
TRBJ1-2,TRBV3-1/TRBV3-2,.,CASSQEDGVSYGYTF
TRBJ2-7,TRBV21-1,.,CASSKGGGASGRNEQYF
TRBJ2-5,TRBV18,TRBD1,CASSPGQGQGTQYF
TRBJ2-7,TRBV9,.,CASSERGQPYEQYF
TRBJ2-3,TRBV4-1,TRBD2,CASSLAGVGGPDTQYF
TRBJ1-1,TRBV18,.,CASSPPGREHMNTEAFF
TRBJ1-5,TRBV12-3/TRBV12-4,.,CASSPGPSWAQHF
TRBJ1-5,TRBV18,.,CASSPAGQPQHF
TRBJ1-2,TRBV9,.,CASSAPADNYGYTF
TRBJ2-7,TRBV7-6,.,CASSLEVPGSISYEQYF
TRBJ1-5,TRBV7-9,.,CASSLGVGGEGSQPQHF
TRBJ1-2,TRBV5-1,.,CASSPAPSPSNYGYTF
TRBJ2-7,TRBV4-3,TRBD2,CASSQVSGGLSSYEQYF
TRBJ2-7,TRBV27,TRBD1,CASGDRGAYEQYF
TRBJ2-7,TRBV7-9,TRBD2,CASSQGLAGAVQYF
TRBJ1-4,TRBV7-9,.,CASSSEGGKLFF
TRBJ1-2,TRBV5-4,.,CASQPESLARDYGYTF
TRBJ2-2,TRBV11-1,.,CASSFHGELFF
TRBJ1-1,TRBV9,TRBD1,CASSVATRGQGAEVAEAFF
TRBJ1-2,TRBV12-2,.,CASRFEGLGYTF
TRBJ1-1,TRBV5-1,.,CASSLEAGNTEAFF
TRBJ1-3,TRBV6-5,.,CATEGALSGNTIYF
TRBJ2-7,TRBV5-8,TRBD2,CASSPGLAGHEQYF
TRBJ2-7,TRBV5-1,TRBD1,CASSPGTGRYEQYF
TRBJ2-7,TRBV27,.,CASSFSQGAASYEQYF
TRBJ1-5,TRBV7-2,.,CASSLVSDSQPQHF
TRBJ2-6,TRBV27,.,CASSFLGAGANVLTF
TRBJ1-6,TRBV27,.,CASSRVAGSPLHF
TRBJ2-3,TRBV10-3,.,CAISLGGATDTQYF
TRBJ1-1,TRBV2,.,CASTKSLERNTEAFF
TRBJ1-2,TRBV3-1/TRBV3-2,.,CASSRGFGGNYGYTF
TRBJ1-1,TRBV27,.,CASSLRVSGVTEAFF
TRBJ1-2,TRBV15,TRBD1,CATSNRQGGYTF
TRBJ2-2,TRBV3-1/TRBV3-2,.,CASSLVRAVGTGELFF
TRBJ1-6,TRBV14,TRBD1,CASSQRQGIGNSPLHF
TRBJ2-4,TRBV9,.,CASSEQGNIQYF
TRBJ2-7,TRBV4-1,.,CASSQVLVRTGDSYEQYF
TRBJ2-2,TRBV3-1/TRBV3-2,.,CASSQDWGETPTGELFF
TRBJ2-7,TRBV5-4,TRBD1,CASSSRDRSSYEQYF
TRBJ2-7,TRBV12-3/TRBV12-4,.,CASSSPKSVQYF
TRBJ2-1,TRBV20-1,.,CSARLVNEQFF
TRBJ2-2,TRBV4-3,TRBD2,CASSRGAGVGTGELFF
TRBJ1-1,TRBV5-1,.,CASSLAFRATEAFF
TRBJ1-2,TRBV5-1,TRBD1,CASSRGTATLNYGYTF
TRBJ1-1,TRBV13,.,CASSPVGDTEAFF
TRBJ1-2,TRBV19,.,CATGVPYGYTF
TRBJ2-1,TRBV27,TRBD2,CASRLGLAGYNEQFF
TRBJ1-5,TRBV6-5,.,CASTPLRGAGQPQHF